These T cell receptor beta chains were read from a single sample in a study of cytomegalovirus exposure and HLA in healthy donors. The data were produced by immunoSEQ multiplex PCR, yet TCRdb's version contains in-frame clones alone and is incomplete. The sample contains more than 150,000 clones, approximately 80% of which appear only once. Sequenced input: PBMCs. Receptors originate from a girl aged 5-17 years in good health and CMV-seropositive. Both conserved end residues are part of each CDR3. The D gene is left open where the match is weak. A row's size may be missing; if present it is once, few, many or a size class.

CDR3 protein: CASRPGHPYEQYF
CDR3 DNA: TGTGCCAGCCGACCCGGACACCCCTACGAGCAGTACTTC
D gene: -
V gene: TRBV27
J gene: TRBJ2-7
clone size: -
CDR3 length: 13

CDR3 protein: CASSLFDPRDRGTEAFF
CDR3 DNA: TGTGCCAGCAGTTTATTCGACCCGAGGGACAGGGGTACTGAAGCTTTCTTT
D gene: TRBD1
V gene: TRBV28
J gene: TRBJ1-1
clone size: -
CDR3 length: 17

CDR3 protein: CASSQGRAGTDTQYF
CDR3 DNA: TGTGCCAGCAGCCAGGGCCGGGCGGGCACAGATACGCAGTATTTT
D gene: -
V gene: TRBV5-8
J gene: TRBJ2-3
clone size: -
CDR3 length: 15

CDR3 protein: CASSLTRTSGNYEQYF
CDR3 DNA: TGTGCCAGCAGCCTGACAAGGACTAGCGGGAACTACGAGCAGTACTTC
D gene: TRBD2
V gene: TRBV28
J gene: TRBJ2-7
clone size: -
CDR3 length: 16

CDR3 protein: CASSPGQGPSSYEQYF
CDR3 DNA: TGTGCCAGTAGTCCCGGACAGGGCCCCTCTTCCTACGAGCAGTACTTC
D gene: TRBD1
V gene: TRBV19
J gene: TRBJ2-7
clone size: once
CDR3 length: 16

CDR3 protein: CASSFLGGYEQFF
CDR3 DNA: TGTGCCAGCAGTTTTCTAGGGGGCTATGAGCAGTTCTTC
D gene: TRBD1
V gene: TRBV27
J gene: TRBJ2-1
clone size: -
CDR3 length: 13

CDR3 protein: CASSRAGDNEQFF
CDR3 DNA: TGTGCCAGCAGCCGGGCGGGGGACAATGAGCAGTTCTTC
D gene: TRBD2
V gene: TRBV7-3
J gene: TRBJ2-1
clone size: -
CDR3 length: 13

CDR3 protein: CASSLELAKNTDTQYF
CDR3 DNA: TGTGCCAGCAGCTTAGAACTAGCGAAAAACACAGATACGCAGTATTTT
D gene: TRBD2
V gene: TRBV7-9
J gene: TRBJ2-3
clone size: -
CDR3 length: 16

CDR3 protein: CASSPRGEAKLFF
CDR3 DNA: TGTGCCAGCAGCCCCCGGGGGGAGGCCAAACTGTTTTTT
D gene: -
V gene: TRBV9
J gene: TRBJ1-4
clone size: -
CDR3 length: 13

CDR3 protein: CAWSATGTSTDTQYF
CDR3 DNA: TGTGCCTGGAGTGCGACAGGGACCAGCACAGATACGCAGTATTTT
D gene: TRBD1
V gene: TRBV30
J gene: TRBJ2-3
clone size: -
CDR3 length: 15

CDR3 protein: CASSRSPGQGSDEQYF
CDR3 DNA: TGTGCCAGCAGCCGATCTCCCGGACAGGGGAGCGACGAGCAGTACTTC
D gene: TRBD1
V gene: TRBV4-2
J gene: TRBJ2-7
clone size: -
CDR3 length: 16

CDR3 protein: CASSAGEETQYF
CDR3 DNA: TGTGCCAGCAGTGCCGGAGAAGAGACCCAGTACTTC
D gene: -
V gene: TRBV2
J gene: TRBJ2-5
clone size: few
CDR3 length: 12

CDR3 protein: CASSPRAGLAYNEQFF
CDR3 DNA: TGTGCCAGCTCACCAAGGGCGGGACTTGCCTACAATGAGCAGTTCTTC
D gene: -
V gene: TRBV18
J gene: TRBJ2-1
clone size: -
CDR3 length: 16

CDR3 protein: CASSVVAGPAVF
CDR3 DNA: TGTGCCAGCAGCGTAGTAGCGGGTCCCGCGGTCTTC
D gene: TRBD2
V gene: TRBV7-9
J gene: TRBJ2-1
clone size: -
CDR3 length: 12

CDR3 protein: CASRLTMMTGESTDTQYF
CDR3 DNA: TGTGCCAGCAGGCTGACAATGATGACAGGGGAGTCGACAGATACGCAGTATTTT
D gene: TRBD1
V gene: TRBV2
J gene: TRBJ2-3
clone size: -
CDR3 length: 18

CDR3 protein: CASSPQGGVSPYEQYF
CDR3 DNA: TGCGCCAGCAGCCCCCAAGGCGGCGTCTCCCCCTACGAGCAGTACTTC
D gene: -
V gene: TRBV5-1
J gene: TRBJ2-7
clone size: -
CDR3 length: 16

CDR3 protein: CASSLAGGPEEQYF
CDR3 DNA: TGTGCCAGCAGCTTAGCGGGAGGGCCGGAAGAGCAGTACTTC
D gene: TRBD2
V gene: TRBV7-9
J gene: TRBJ2-7
clone size: -
CDR3 length: 14

CDR3 protein: CASSKDRGAEQFF
CDR3 DNA: TGTGCCAGCAGTAAGGACAGGGGGGCTGAGCAGTTCTTC
D gene: TRBD1
V gene: TRBV5-4
J gene: TRBJ2-1
clone size: -
CDR3 length: 13

CDR3 protein: CASSLRHSLNYEQYF
CDR3 DNA: TGTGCCAGCAGCCTAAGACATTCGTTGAACTACGAGCAGTACTTC
D gene: -
V gene: TRBV27
J gene: TRBJ2-7
clone size: -
CDR3 length: 15

CDR3 protein: CASSGRGGNQPQHF
CDR3 DNA: TGTGCCAGCAGTGGCAGGGGAGGCAATCAGCCCCAGCATTTT
D gene: -
V gene: TRBV6-1
J gene: TRBJ1-5
clone size: -
CDR3 length: 14

CDR3 protein: CASIGGYNQPQHF
CDR3 DNA: TGTGCCAGCATCGGCGGTTACAATCAGCCCCAGCATTTT
D gene: -
V gene: TRBV6-6
J gene: TRBJ1-5
clone size: -
CDR3 length: 13

CDR3 protein: CSTGWRTEAFF
CDR3 DNA: TGCAGTACTGGATGGAGGACTGAAGCTTTCTTT
D gene: -
V gene: TRBV20-1
J gene: TRBJ1-1
clone size: -
CDR3 length: 11

CDR3 protein: CASSLPGVGRETQYF
CDR3 DNA: TGTGCCAGCAGTTTACCCGGGGTAGGGAGAGAGACCCAGTACTTC
D gene: -
V gene: TRBV27
J gene: TRBJ2-5
clone size: -
CDR3 length: 15

CDR3 protein: CASSINRDIIEENYGYTF
CDR3 DNA: TGTGCCAGTAGTATCAACCGGGACATTATCGAAGAAAACTATGGCTACACCTTC
D gene: -
V gene: TRBV19
J gene: TRBJ1-2
clone size: few
CDR3 length: 18

CDR3 protein: CSVETGQGGETQYF
CDR3 DNA: TGCAGCGTTGAGACGGGACAGGGGGGGGAGACCCAGTACTTC
D gene: TRBD1
V gene: TRBV29-1
J gene: TRBJ2-5
clone size: -
CDR3 length: 14

CDR3 protein: CASSVKARGTSGSLVRAEQFF
CDR3 DNA: TGTGCCAGCAGCGTGAAAGCCCGGGGGACTAGCGGGAGCTTAGTCCGGGCTGAGCAGTTCTTC
D gene: TRBD2
V gene: TRBV9
J gene: TRBJ2-1
clone size: -
CDR3 length: 21

CDR3 protein: CASSQLQTPNTEAFF
CDR3 DNA: TGTGCCAGCAGCCAATTACAGACCCCGAACACTGAAGCTTTCTTT
D gene: -
V gene: TRBV16
J gene: TRBJ1-1
clone size: -
CDR3 length: 15

CDR3 protein: CASGPSPADNEQFF
CDR3 DNA: TGCGCCAGCGGGCCTAGCCCTGCTGACAATGAGCAGTTCTTC
D gene: -
V gene: TRBV5-1
J gene: TRBJ2-1
clone size: -
CDR3 length: 14

CDR3 protein: CASGLVLAGATYNEQFF
CDR3 DNA: TGTGCTAGTGGTTTGGTACTGGCGGGAGCTACCTACAATGAGCAGTTCTTC
D gene: TRBD2
V gene: TRBV12-5
J gene: TRBJ2-1
clone size: -
CDR3 length: 17

CDR3 protein: CASSQDQGPAGELFF
CDR3 DNA: TGCGCCAGCAGCCAAGATCAGGGCCCGGCCGGGGAGCTGTTTTTT
D gene: -
V gene: TRBV4-3
J gene: TRBJ2-2
clone size: -
CDR3 length: 15

CDR3 protein: CASSGGWETQYF
CDR3 DNA: TGTGCCAGCAGCGGGGGGTGGGAGACCCAGTACTTC
D gene: TRBD2
V gene: TRBV6-6
J gene: TRBJ2-5
clone size: -
CDR3 length: 12

CDR3 protein: CASSEPGYEQYF
CDR3 DNA: TGTGCCAGCAGTGAGCCGGGATACGAGCAGTACTTC
D gene: -
V gene: TRBV6-1
J gene: TRBJ2-7
clone size: -
CDR3 length: 12

CDR3 protein: CASSYGLSDAEQYF
CDR3 DNA: TGTGCCAGCAGTTACGGACTCTCCGACGCCGAGCAGTACTTC
D gene: -
V gene: TRBV6-6
J gene: TRBJ2-7
clone size: -
CDR3 length: 14

CDR3 protein: CASSLVGVGGRAVDEQFF
CDR3 DNA: TGTGCTAGCAGCCTTGTCGGAGTAGGGGGGAGGGCCGTCGATGAGCAGTTCTTC
D gene: -
V gene: TRBV7-7
J gene: TRBJ2-1
clone size: -
CDR3 length: 18

CDR3 protein: CASSRGQGPSLIRNTEAFF
CDR3 DNA: TGCGCCAGCAGCAGGGGACAGGGGCCGAGTCTTATAAGGAACACTGAAGCTTTCTTT
D gene: TRBD1
V gene: TRBV5-1
J gene: TRBJ1-1
clone size: -
CDR3 length: 19

CDR3 protein: CASSPPAGGRTHEQYF
CDR3 DNA: TGTGCCAGCTCACCACCGGCTGGCGGGAGAACCCACGAGCAGTACTTC
D gene: TRBD2
V gene: TRBV18
J gene: TRBJ2-7
clone size: -
CDR3 length: 16